This T cell receptor beta chain stems from a study of tumor-infiltrating lymphocytes in primary liver carcinoma. The germline V gene encodes CDR1 SGHRS and CDR2 YFSETQ. V lost 2 bases and J lost 6, with 15 bases in between. The CDR3 spans 15 residues. Blood RNA originated from unsorted whole blood, with germline DNA additionally extracted. No treatment had been given to the patients, who were chronically infected with HBV. The input was around 500 ng total RNA; TCR beta cDNA was made from it with a constant-region primer. The TCR beta library was amplified through three nested multiplex PCR rounds in a modified ARM-PCR procedure. It was with TRBV1-TRBV30 forward primers and a C-beta reverse primer that the first two PCR rounds were run, at roughly 11 cycles each. TCRdb redid the calling of the multiplex PCR reads with MiXCR, one entry per CDR3 protein. This table holds roughly 180,000 distinct CDR3 sequences, 50% to 75% found once.

The sequence was collected from a man between 40 and 49 years old with primary liver carcinoma and hepatitis B virus infection. V is TRBV5-1 and J is TRBJ2-1, with TRBD2 as a possible D gene (5 bases). Sequenced input: peripheral blood. Here the CDR3 reads CASSLGPSGSNEQFF. The CDR3 nucleotides read TGCGCCAGCAGCTTAGGCCCCAGCGGATCCAATGAGCAGTTCTTC.